This is a list of T cell receptor beta chains from one sample in a study of CD8 T cells in ankylosing spondylitis. TCRdb re-analysed the 5' RACE reads in MiXCR, keeping a single row per CDR3 protein. The profile shows approximately 150,000 distinct CDR3 sequences, approximately 17% of them singletons. Source material: blood, either unsorted or a sorted T cell fraction (not recorded which). The receptors originated from a male donor with ankylosing spondylitis. CDR3s include the opening cysteine and the closing phenylalanine or tryptophan. D genes are given only for firm matches. Rows give clone size only sometimes, using once, few, many, or a class for an expanded clone.

abundance	v_gene	d_gene	j_gene	CDR3nt	CDR3aa
NA	TRBV2	TRBD2	TRBJ2-1	TGTGCCAGCAGTGGTAGCGGGGTATACAATGAGCAGTTCTTC	CASSGSGVYNEQFF
many	TRBV4-1	NA	TRBJ2-7	TGCGCCAGCAGCCAAGACCCACAATCCTACGAGCAGTACTTC	CASSQDPQSYEQYF
NA	TRBV27	NA	TRBJ1-1	TGTGCCAGCAGTTTATCCCGCGCCGATATTGCTTTCTTT	CASSLSRADIAFF
few	TRBV4-1	TRBD1	TRBJ1-1	TGCGCCAGCAGCCAAGTCGAGGACAGGGGGCAGACTGAAGCTTTCTTT	CASSQVEDRGQTEAFF
NA	TRBV4-1	NA	TRBJ2-1	TGCGCCAGCAGCCAATTGGATGAGCAGTTCTTC	CASSQLDEQFF
many	TRBV24-1	NA	TRBJ2-5	TGTGCCACCAGTGCTACAGGACCTTTGAGGACGACCCAGTACTTC	CATSATGPLRTTQYF
NA	TRBV27	NA	TRBJ2-7	TGTGCCAGCAGTCCCCCGCAGACCGGCTCCTACGAGCAGTACTTC	CASSPPQTGSYEQYF
NA	TRBV5-1	TRBD1	TRBJ2-5	TGCGCCAGCGTTCCGGGACAGCAAGAGACCCAGTACTTC	CASVPGQQETQYF
NA	TRBV28	TRBD1	TRBJ2-1	TGTGCCAGCAGTTTATCTCCCACAGGGGTGAATGAGCAGTTCTTC	CASSLSPTGVNEQFF
NA	TRBV12-5	TRBD2	TRBJ2-6	TGTGCTAGTGGTTTGATAACGGGGGGGCTAGGGGCCAACGTCCTGACTTTC	CASGLITGGLGANVLTF
NA	TRBV7-9	TRBD1	TRBJ1-3	TGTGCCAGCAGCCCCGGGACAGTGCGTAGAAACACCATATATTTT	CASSPGTVRRNTIYF
NA	TRBV9	TRBD1	TRBJ2-2	TGTGCCAGCAGCGCCGACAGGGCCCACGGGGAGCTGTTTTTT	CASSADRAHGELFF
few	TRBV12-3/TRBV12-4	NA	TRBJ2-2	TGTGCCAGCAACAGGGCCCCCTTGGCCGGGGAGCTGTTTTTT	CASNRAPLAGELFF
few	TRBV7-2	NA	TRBJ2-1	TGTGCCAGCAGCTCGCCCGGTGGGTTGGGCTCCTACAATGAGCAGTTCTTC	CASSSPGGLGSYNEQFF
few	TRBV7-2	NA	TRBJ2-2	TGTGCCAGCAGCACCCAAGGGGGGGAGCTGTTTTTT	CASSTQGGELFF
few	TRBV7-3	NA	TRBJ2-1	TGTGCCAGCAGCTTACAGCGTGGGCGATACAATGAGCAGTTCTTC	CASSLQRGRYNEQFF
many	TRBV5-1	NA	TRBJ2-7	TGCGCCAGCAGCTTGGACGGGAGCTCCTACGAGCAGTACTTC	CASSLDGSSYEQYF
few	TRBV27	NA	TRBJ2-1	TGTGCCAGCAGTTTGTCCAGATTGGCGGCCTCCTACAATGAGCAGTTCTTC	CASSLSRLAASYNEQFF
many	TRBV29-1	NA	TRBJ2-7	TGCAGCGTTGAATTGAACAGTCGAGACGAGCAGTACTTC	CSVELNSRDEQYF
few	TRBV20-1	NA	TRBJ1-2	TGCAGTGCTAGCCTTTCACTGACCAACTATGGCTACACCTTC	CSASLSLTNYGYTF
NA	TRBV29-1	NA	TRBJ1-2	TGCAGCGTTGCCGGGGATTATGGCTACACCTTC	CSVAGDYGYTF
few	TRBV6-2/TRBV6-3	NA	TRBJ2-7	TGTGCCAGCACCGGATGGGGGCAACAGTACGAGCAGTACTTC	CASTGWGQQYEQYF
few	TRBV6-1	TRBD1	TRBJ1-1	TGTGCCAGCAGCAGACAGGGGCAGTACACTGAAGCTTTCTTT	CASSRQGQYTEAFF
NA	TRBV6-1	NA	TRBJ2-4	TGTGCCAGCAGTGAAGTGGGGGGTACAGGGTTACTAGCCAAAAACATTCAGTACTTC	CASSEVGGTGLLAKNIQYF
NA	TRBV24-1	NA	TRBJ2-1	TGTGCCACCGCAGGGCCCATGACTTACAATGAGCAGTTCTTC	CATAGPMTYNEQFF
NA	TRBV7-9	NA	TRBJ1-1	TGTGCCAGCAGCGGCCGACAGCTTGGGGGGTATGAAGCTTTCTTT	CASSGRQLGGYEAFF
NA	TRBV30	TRBD1	TRBJ1-4	TGTGCCTTGGACAGGGGAGTAACAACTAATGAAAAACTGTTTTTT	CALDRGVTTNEKLFF
NA	TRBV7-9	NA	TRBJ2-5	TGTGCCAGCAGCCCCGAGCGTTCAGAGACCCAGTACTTC	CASSPERSETQYF
NA	TRBV7-8	NA	TRBJ2-5	TGTGCCAGCAGCTTAGCTAGGTCGGGGGCATTGGGGCAAGAGACCCAGTACTTC	CASSLARSGALGQETQYF
NA	TRBV11-2	TRBD2	TRBJ2-3	TGTGCCAGCAGCTCCCTAGCGGGAGTTACAGATACGCAGTATTTT	CASSSLAGVTDTQYF
few	TRBV15	TRBD2	TRBJ2-7	TGTGCCACCAGCAGAGAAGCTAGCGGGACGTACGAGCAGTACTTC	CATSREASGTYEQYF
NA	TRBV7-9	TRBD2	TRBJ2-7	TGTGCCAGCAGCTTACGGTCGGGAGGAGAGGCTTACGAGCAGTACTTC	CASSLRSGGEAYEQYF
NA	TRBV4-3	NA	TRBJ1-4	TGCGCCAGCAGCCAAGGGTGGGGGGGGAATGAAAAACTGTTTTTT	CASSQGWGGNEKLFF
NA	TRBV13	NA	TRBJ1-1	TGTGCCAGCCGGGCCCTTGGCACTGAAGCTTTCTTT	CASRALGTEAFF
few	TRBV15	TRBD2	TRBJ2-7	TGTGCCACCAGGGTTGGACTAGCGGGATGGCGCGAGTACTTC	CATRVGLAGWREYF
NA	TRBV9	TRBD2	TRBJ2-7	TGTGCCAGCAGCGTAGCTAGCGGGAGCTACGAGCAGTACTTC	CASSVASGSYEQYF
many	TRBV28	NA	TRBJ2-1	TGTGCCAGCAGTTTAGGACAGATCAATGAGCAGTTCTTC	CASSLGQINEQFF
large	TRBV5-4	NA	TRBJ2-3	TGTGCCAGCAGCGGGAACACAGATACGCAGTATTTT	CASSGNTDTQYF
NA	TRBV10-2	NA	TRBJ2-7	TGCGCCAGCAACCATACCTACGAGCAGTACTTC	CASNHTYEQYF
NA	TRBV9	NA	TRBJ2-3	TGTGCCAGCAGCCAGGGGGGAGATACGCAGTATTTT	CASSQGGDTQYF
few	TRBV4-1	NA	TRBJ2-7	TGCGCCAGCAGCCCTAACTTCTACGAGCAGTACTTC	CASSPNFYEQYF
few	TRBV20-1	NA	TRBJ1-2	TGCAGTGCCTCAGGGATCAGCTATGGCTACACCTTC	CSASGISYGYTF
few	TRBV28	NA	TRBJ2-3	TGTGCCAGCAGTGCGGTGCAGGGTGTGGATACGCAGTATTTT	CASSAVQGVDTQYF
NA	TRBV6-2/TRBV6-3	TRBD2	TRBJ2-7	TGTGCCAGCAGCATGGGACTAGCGGGAGAGCAGTACTTC	CASSMGLAGEQYF
once	TRBV7-9	TRBD2	TRBJ2-5	TGTGCCAGCAGCATTAGCGGGACGGAGACCCAGTACTTC	CASSISGTETQYF